These T cell receptor beta chains were read from a single sample in a study of blood T cell repertoires in COVID-19. Repertoires were generated with immunoSEQ multiplex PCR, while TCRdb's copy carries only in-frame clones and drops some. The sample carries 250,000 or so clones, around 90% recorded once. Sequencing used PBMCs or T cells enriched from blood (not recorded which). The receptors derive from a woman aged 40 to 55 who had been exposed to COVID-19. The CDR3 runs from the conserved cysteine through the conserved F or W. D genes are given only for firm matches. Some rows have no size entry. The others give once, few or many, or a class for an expanded clone.

D	J	V	size	DNA	CDR3
NA	TRBJ1-4	TRBV28	once	TGTGCCAGCAGTCCCCGCGGGAATAGGGGAGCAACTAATGAAAAACTGTTTTTT	CASSPRGNRGATNEKLFF
NA	TRBJ2-5	TRBV2	NA	TGTGCCAGCAGTGAATCACAAGAGACCCAGTACTTC	CASSESQETQYF
NA	TRBJ1-1	TRBV4-2	NA	TGTGCCAGCAGCCCTAGAACAGACAGGAAGAACACTGAAGCTTTCTTT	CASSPRTDRKNTEAFF
TRBD1	TRBJ1-1	TRBV27	NA	TGTGCCAGCAGTTTTGACAGGGGCGCCACTGAAGCTTTCTTT	CASSFDRGATEAFF
NA	TRBJ1-3	TRBV7-9	NA	TGTGCCAGCAGCGCCGTAGGGGACTGGACGGTACCTTCTGGAAACACCATATATTTT	CASSAVGDWTVPSGNTIYF
TRBD1	TRBJ1-2	TRBV6-5	NA	TGTGCCAGCAGTTACGACAGGGATGTTGGTGGCTACACCTTC	CASSYDRDVGGYTF
NA	TRBJ2-1	TRBV9	once	TGTGCCAGCACCTTGGGACTTAGCTCCTACAATGAGCAGTTCTTC	CASTLGLSSYNEQFF
TRBD1	TRBJ1-1	TRBV2	NA	TGTGCCAGCAGGACCACAGGGGGCAACACTGAAGCTTTCTTT	CASRTTGGNTEAFF
NA	TRBJ2-2	TRBV18	NA	TGTGCCAGCTCACCCCCCGCTAGACCCGGGGAGCTGTTTTTT	CASSPPARPGELFF
NA	TRBJ1-5	TRBV19	once	TGTGCCAGTAGTATAGATCGGGGGGGGGCGAATTACAATCAGCCCCAGCATTTT	CASSIDRGGANYNQPQHF
NA	TRBJ1-5	TRBV7-5	NA	TGTGTCAGAAGCTTGATCGGTCGACAGGGATATCAGCCCCAGCATTTT	CVRSLIGRQGYQPQHF
TRBD1	TRBJ1-1	TRBV28	NA	TGTGCCAGCAGTTTTAGGACAGGGAGAGGGACTGAAGCTTTCTTT	CASSFRTGRGTEAFF
TRBD1	TRBJ1-6	TRBV27	NA	TGTGCCAGCAGTTATAAACAGGGGGCGGGGAATTCACCCCTCCACTTT	CASSYKQGAGNSPLHF
NA	TRBJ1-5	TRBV4-3	NA	TGCGCCAGCAGCCAAGATAGCGCAGGATTCAATCAGCCCCAGCATTTT	CASSQDSAGFNQPQHF
TRBD2	TRBJ2-1	TRBV11-2	NA	TGTGCCAGCAGCTTAGGGACTAGCGGGGGGTTCTTC	CASSLGTSGGFF
TRBD2	TRBJ2-3	TRBV9	NA	TGTGCCAGCAGCGTCGGACTAGCGGGGGTCACAGATACGCAGTATTTT	CASSVGLAGVTDTQYF
NA	TRBJ2-1	TRBV9	NA	TGTGCCAGCAGCGGCCGGGACTCATACAATGAGCAGTTCTTC	CASSGRDSYNEQFF
TRBD2	TRBJ2-5	TRBV24-1	NA	TGTGCCACCAGTGAACCTCTAGGGGCGGGAGGGAAGGTAGAGACCCAGTACTTC	CATSEPLGAGGKVETQYF
NA	TRBJ2-7	TRBV11-1	NA	TGTGCCAGCAGTCAACAGGGAGCATTCGGCGAGCAGTACTTC	CASSQQGAFGEQYF
NA	TRBJ1-1	TRBV18	NA	TGTGCCAGCTCACCACGAGAAGAAGGGGGAACTGAAGCTTTCTTT	CASSPREEGGTEAFF
NA	TRBJ2-1	TRBV4-3	NA	TGCGCCAGCAGCCAAGAAATGCGGCTTTCCTACAATGAGCAGTTCTTC	CASSQEMRLSYNEQFF
NA	TRBJ1-5	TRBV3-1/TRBV3-2	NA	TGTGCCAGCAGCCAAGGGACAATAGGTCAGCCCCAGCATTTT	CASSQGTIGQPQHF
NA	TRBJ1-4	TRBV18	NA	TGTGCCAGCTCACCCCTGCAGGGGACAACTAATGAAAAACTGTTTTTT	CASSPLQGTTNEKLFF
NA	TRBJ2-2	TRBV5-1	NA	TGCGCCAGCAGCCCGACCGCAGGGAACACCGGGGAGCTGTTTTTT	CASSPTAGNTGELFF
NA	TRBJ1-6	TRBV30	NA	TGTGCCTGGAGTGCGGGACACCCAAATTCACCCCTCCACTTT	CAWSAGHPNSPLHF
TRBD1	TRBJ2-7	TRBV28	NA	TGTGCCAGCAGTACCTTGGGACAGAAAGCCTACGAGCAGTACTTC	CASSTLGQKAYEQYF
TRBD1	TRBJ1-6	TRBV7-8	NA	TGTGCCAGCAGCCCGCGCCGGGACAGGAATTCACCCCTCCACTTT	CASSPRRDRNSPLHF